The 25 T cell receptor beta chains in this list originate from one sample, sequenced in a study of low-dose radiotherapy and immunotherapy resistance in tumors (dated by TCRdb to the early 2020s). Sequencer: Illumina HiSeq 2500. Superscript III and a set of TRAV- and TRBV-specific primers were used to synthesize first-strand cDNA, so that both TCRalpha and TCRbeta chains were covered. TCRs were amplified for 20 PCR cycles with Phusion, using a constant-region primer paired with the adapter attached to the V primers. TCRdb redid the processing of the public reads, applying fastp at Q25 and MiXCR, and retained in-frame beta chains. Here each entry gathers all rows of one CDR3 protein and keeps the most common genes and DNA. This sample is represented by tens of thousands of distinct CDR3 sequences; 26% of them were singletons. The ten most abundant clones make up about 7% of the sample. This specimen's time point label, per the study, means: before trial treatment.

This specimen consisted of PBMCs, obtained before treatment. The receptor source for this set is a male donor with rectosigmoid adenocarcinoma.

This clonotype has ten or more counts. The genes are TRBV28 and TRBJ2-1; TRBD2 matches 12 bases. CDR1 and CDR2 (germline): MDHEN, SYDVKM. The V and J ends lost 3 bases and 8 bases, in that order; junction bases with no gene match: 2. CDR3 length: 14 residues. As DNA, the CDR3 is TGTGCCAGCAGTTTTCTAGCGGGAGGGCATGAGCAGTTCTTC. It encodes CASSFLAGGHEQFF.

The table lists this clonotype with many counts. The chain links TRBV12-3 or TRBV12-4 to TRBJ2-1, with D tentatively TRBD2 (6 bases). This CDR3 comprises 11 residues. V lost 4 bases and J 12 bases, leaving 10 bases between the germline ends. Here the CDR3 DNA reads TGTGCCAGCAGTTCTGGGACTTGGCAGTTCTTC. Translation gives CASSSGTWQFF.

This clonotype was seen ten or more times. The chain couples TRBV27 to TRBJ2-5; TRBD1 matches at 10 bases. CDR3 length: 16 amino acids. The trim removed 6 bases at V and 5 bases at J, leaving 12 bases unmatched. Germline V gives CDR1 MNHEY, CDR2 SMNVEV (reference sequence). This CDR3 is CASSSYDRGLHETQYF. For the CDR3, the DNA is TGTGCCAGCAGCTCCTATGACAGGGGGCTTCACGAGACCCAGTACTTC.

Ten or more counts support this clonotype. Mismatch with germline at one junction end may stem from a read error. The chain joins TRBV11-2 to TRBJ2-7; D might be TRBD1 or TRBD2, each matching 5 bases. Germline lookup yields CDR1 SGHAT and CDR2 FQNNGV. This CDR3 is built from 12 residues. CDR3 DNA sequence: TGTGCCAGCAGCTTAGATCGAGGGGATACTGTCTTC. Translating gives CASSLDRGDTVF.

This clonotype was seen repeatedly, ten times or more. The chain combines TRBV6-2 or TRBV6-3 with TRBJ2-1, with 7 bases that match TRBD2. This CDR3 is 12 amino acids long. Germline V gene data show CDR1 as MNHEY and CDR2 as SVGEGT. V shed 6 bases, J shed 11 bases, and the junction held 7 bases outside the gene matches. The CDR3 bases are TGTGCCAGCAGCCCCACTAGCGCTCAGCAGTTCTTC. Its translation is CASSPTSAQQFF.

This clonotype was picked up many times. The J gene is TRBJ2-7, the V gene TRBV28, with D possibly being TRBD2 (5 bases). V was trimmed by 5 bases and J by 2 bases, leaving 13 bases between them. The CDR3 consists of 14 residues. CDR1 and CDR2 from the germline V gene are MDHEN and SYDVKM. The CDR3 sequence: CASSPSGFAYEQYF. The CDR3 DNA follows: TGTGCCAGCAGTCCCTCGGGGTTCGCCTACGAGCAGTACTTC.

Many counts were recorded for this clonotype. V and J are TRBV11-2 and TRBJ2-7; TRBD1 agrees at 8 bases. CDR1 SGHAT and CDR2 FQNNGV come from the germline V gene. The CDR3 is 15 amino acids. V dropped 3 bases and J dropped 3; count of bases not matched to a gene: 7. CDR3 sequence reads: CASSLRTGSGYEQYF. Here the CDR3 DNA reads TGTGCCAGCAGCTTGAGGACAGGGTCGGGCTACGAGCAGTACTTC.

This clonotype was recorded at least ten times. The J gene is TRBJ2-2, the V gene TRBV12-3 or TRBV12-4; D gene uncertain. This CDR3 region has 16 residues. Trimming left V 6 bases short and J 2 bases short, with 16 bases between. CDR3 sequence reads: CASRSGPGINTGELFF. The CDR3 coding sequence is TGTGCCAGCAGGTCGGGCCCCGGCATTAACACCGGGGAGCTGTTTTTT.

This clonotype was counted many times. The junction departs from germline at one end; a sequencing error may be responsible. The chain combines TRBV28 with TRBJ2-2; 11 nucleotides align to TRBD1. The CDR3 extends over 14 amino acids. CDR1 is MDHEN, CDR2 SYDVKM, per germline. DNA for the CDR3: TGTGCCAGCAGGAGGACAGGGGGCAGCGGGGGGCTGTTTTTT. Translating it yields CASRRTGGSGGLFF.

The table lists this clonotype with many counts. V usage is TRBV7-2 and J usage is TRBJ2-1; 9 nucleotides align to TRBD1. The CDR3 has 16 residues. Germline V CDR1 and CDR2: SGHTA, FQGNSA. V was clipped by 0 bases and J by 10 bases; unmatched bases: 10. The CDR3 protein is CASSLAGDRARGEQFF. The CDR3 coding sequence is TGTGCCAGCAGCTTAGCAGGGGACAGGGCGCGCGGCGAGCAGTTCTTC. Using reference TRBV7-2 and TRBJ2-1 for the parts outside the CDR3, the full variable domain is GAGVSQSPSNKVTEKGKDVELRCDPISGHTALYWYRQSLGQGLEFLIYFQGNSAPDKSGLPSDRFSAERTGGSVSTLTIQRTQQEDSAVYLCASSLAGDRARGEQFFGPGTRLTVL.

As to this clonotype: A far larger clone is only one base removed, so a read error is likely. The DNA of the CDR3 is TGTGCCAGCAGTAGACTAGCGGGAGGGCCGGAGGAGCAGTACTTC. Translated, it gives CASSRLAGGPEEQYF. This chain uses TRBV27 with TRBJ2-7; the match to TRBD2 covers 14 bases. The CDR3 loop spans 15 amino acids. Per the germline V gene, CDR1 is MNHEY and CDR2 is SMNVEV (reference sequence). With 5 bases clipped from V and 7 bases from J, the junction kept 7 bases outside the gene matches.

This sequence joins TRBV30 and TRBJ1-4; D is unclear. CDR3 length: 12 amino acids. The V end was cut by 3 bases, the J end by 3 bases, with 5 bases between. Germline loops: CDR1 GTSNPN, CDR2 SVGIG (reference sequence). The DNA for the CDR3 is TGTGCCTGGAGCAGTTCTAATGAAAAACTGTTTTTT. Protein sequence: CAWSSSNEKLFF.

V gene TRBV20-1 combines with J gene TRBJ2-7; no clear D gene. CDR1 is DFQATT, CDR2 SNEGSKA, per germline (reference sequence). CDR3 length: 15 residues. Between the trimmed V and J ends, which lost 0 bases and 0 bases, there was a span of 12 bases. Here the CDR3 DNA reads TGCAGTGCTAGAGATTTCGGTCCGAGCTCCTACGAGCAGTACTTC. This gives the protein CSARDFGPSSYEQYF.

This clonotype was detected ten times or more. V is TRBV7-9 and J is TRBJ2-2, with 8 bases lining up with TRBD1. CDR1 is SEHNR and CDR2 is FQNEAQ in the germline V gene (reference sequence). The V segment lost 6 bases and the J segment 6 bases; nucleotides outside the gene matches: 9. The CDR3 has 15 residues. The CDR3 DNA sequence: TGTGCCAGCAGGGGTGGGACAGGCCTCGCCGGGGAGCTGTTTTTT. Protein sequence: CASRGGTGLAGELFF.

Many counts were recorded for this clonotype. This chain joins TRBV29-1 and TRBJ2-5, with 8 bases aligning to TRBD2. The germline V gene has CDR1 SQVTM and CDR2 ANQGSEA. This CDR3 is built from 11 residues. V dropped 5 bases and J dropped 5; count of bases not matched to a gene: 1. CDR3 loop: CSVPGGETQYF. Here the CDR3 DNA reads TGCAGCGTTCCGGGGGGGGAGACCCAGTACTTC.

This clonotype has at least ten counts. This chain uses TRBV11-3 with TRBJ1-4; 9 bases are shared with TRBD1. The CDR3 consists of 18 residues. With 5 bases clipped from V and 0 bases from J, the junction kept 10 bases outside the gene matches. Germline V CDR1 and CDR2: SGHNT, YENEEA. CDR3: CASSQGDRDDATNEKLFF. The CDR3 coding sequence is TGTGCCAGCAGCCAGGGGGACAGGGACGATGCAACTAATGAAAAACTGTTTTTT.

The J gene is TRBJ2-1, the V gene TRBV5-6, with TRBD2 as a possible D gene (5 bases). The CDR3 length is 14 residues. CDR1 SGHDT and CDR2 YYEEEE come from the germline V gene. Trimming removed 4 bases at V and 10 bases at J, with 18 bases between. Here the CDR3 reads CASSLYEGLNEQFF. The CDR3 nucleotides read TGTGCCAGCAGCCTTTACGAGGGTCTCAACGAGCAGTTCTTC.

The chain combines TRBV3-1 with TRBJ2-4; TRBD1 matches 7 bases. The CDR3 length is 15 residues. V shed 6 bases, J shed 2 bases, and the junction held 7 bases outside the gene matches. Per germline, CDR1 LGHDT and CDR2 YNNKEL (reference sequence). CDR3 bases: TGTGCCAGCAGGCGGACAGGCAACTCCAAAAACATTCAGTACTTC. Its translation: CASRRTGNSKNIQYF.

This clonotype was detected a few times. The V call is TRBV28, the J call TRBJ2-7, with a tentative D call TRBD1 (6 bases). Trimming left V 1 base short and J 0 bases short, with 10 bases between. The CDR3 length is 15 residues. Germline V gene sequence: CDR1 MDHEN, CDR2 SYDVKM. CDR3 residues: CASSLFKGDSYEQYF. CDR3 nucleotide sequence: TGTGCCAGCAGTTTATTTAAGGGGGACTCCTACGAGCAGTACTTC.

V is TRBV5-4 and J is TRBJ1-1; D unclear. Trimming shortened V by 7 bases and J by 5 bases, and 15 bases separated the two germline ends. This CDR3 comprises 13 residues. Germline assignment: CDR1 SGHNT and CDR2 YYREEE (reference sequence). CDR3 in DNA: TGTGCCAGCCCCACTATTGGCAAGACTGAAGCTTTCTTT. This gives the protein CASPTIGKTEAFF.

Comments on this clonotype: A far larger clone is a single base away, which makes a read error likely. The CDR3 loop reads CASSPGTSGSVGTDTQYF. CDR3 coding DNA: TGTGCCAGCAGTCCCGGGACTAGCGGGTCCGTCGGGACAGATACGCAGTATTTT. The chain carries TRBV6-5 and TRBJ2-3; 12 bases map to TRBD2. The CDR3 is made up of 18 amino acids. Germline V gives CDR1 MNHEY, CDR2 SVGAGI. V dropped 5 bases and J dropped 3; count of bases not matched to a gene: 12.

The chain uses TRBV5-1 and TRBJ2-3; TRBD1 matches at 8 bases. V lost 0 bases to trimming and J lost 4 bases; unmatched junction nucleotides: 7. The length of the CDR3 is 16 residues. Germline CDR1 SGHRS, CDR2 YFSETQ. The CDR3 bases are TGCGCCAGCAGCTTGGATGCAGGGGGCGGTTCAGATACGCAGTATTTT. It yields the protein CASSLDAGGGSDTQYF.

The chain couples TRBV5-4 to TRBJ1-1; D unclear. V was cut by 5 bases and J by 0 bases, with 8 bases left in between. Germline-derived CDR1 and CDR2 are SGHNT and YYREEE (reference sequence). The CDR3 contains 13 residues. The CDR3 sequence is CASRVGLNTEAFF. The DNA of the CDR3 is TGTGCCAGCAGGGTTGGACTGAACACTGAAGCTTTCTTT.

As regards this clonotype: Since a far larger clone is one base different, this is likely a read error. This rearrangement joins TRBV1 to TRBJ2-1. TRBV1 is described as a pseudogene. The CDR3 covers 16 residues. The CDR3: CASSQEDPRSYNEQFF. The CDR3 nucleotides are TGCGCCAGCAGCCAAGAGGACCCAAGGTCCTACAATGAGCAGTTCTTC.

This clonotype has a handful of counts. The CDR3 reads CASSPDWREYNEQFF. The CDR3 DNA is TGTGCCAGCAGTCCAGACTGGCGGGAGTACAATGAGCAGTTCTTC. This rearrangement joins TRBV12-3 or TRBV12-4 to TRBJ2-1, with TRBD2 matching 7 bases. V was clipped by 5 bases and J by 4 bases; unmatched bases: 8. This CDR3 spans 15 amino acids.